The 25 T cell receptor beta chains below come from one sample, sequenced in a study of T-cell reconstitution after alpha-beta-depleted transplantation in children. Unique molecular identifiers were incorporated when the TCRbeta library was constructed. TCRdb ran MiXCR on the PCR reads and lists one entry per CDR3 protein. The sample shows hundreds of thousands of distinct CDR3 sequences, about an eighth of them seen only once. The specimen comprised PBMCs, mostly from graft donor cells, sampled 360 days after TCRalphabeta/CD19-depleted stem cell transplant. These receptors were obtained from a male patient aged 10-17 years who had a stem cell transplant for acute myeloid leukemia, so the T cells may come from the graft donor.

In its sample, this clonotype was seen many times. The genes are TRBV20-1 and TRBJ2-1, with D maybe TRBD1 (5 bases). V was trimmed by 2 bases and J by 7 bases, leaving 9 bases between them. This CDR3 has 12 amino acids. Looked up from germline, CDR1 is DFQATT and CDR2 is SNEGSKA (reference sequence). CDR3 bases: TGCAGTGCTAGACTGACAGCAAATGAGCAGTTCTTC. This gives the protein CSARLTANEQFF.

The V call is TRBV28, the J call TRBJ2-3, with no clear D. This CDR3 contains 16 residues. Trimming left V 6 bases short and J 5 bases short, with 21 bases between. Germline assignment: CDR1 MDHEN and CDR2 SYDVKM. As DNA, the CDR3 is TGTGCCAGCAGAACCACCTGGGCAGGAGTTGGAGATACGCAGTATTTT. Protein sequence: CASRTTWAGVGDTQYF.

This clonotype has a count of ten or more. The rearrangement uses TRBV20-1 and TRBJ2-2; perhaps TRBD1 as D (6 bases). Per the germline V gene, CDR1 is DFQATT and CDR2 is SNEGSKA (reference sequence). The CDR3 loop spans 14 amino acids. V was pared by 2 bases and J by 4 bases, with 11 bases between. In nucleotides, the CDR3 is TGCAGTGCTAGATACAGGGTTAGCACCGGGGAGCTGTTTTTT. It is translated as CSARYRVSTGELFF.

This clonotype was detected only a few times. The chain joins TRBV30 to TRBJ2-1; 11 bases are a match to TRBD2. V lost 3 bases to trimming and J lost 6 bases; unmatched junction nucleotides: 7. This CDR3 is 15 amino acids long. Germline-derived CDR1 and CDR2 are GTSNPN and SVGIG (reference sequence). The CDR3 reads CAWSVRTSGPNEQFF. The CDR3 DNA follows: TGTGCCTGGAGCGTAAGGACTAGCGGGCCCAATGAGCAGTTCTTC.

V and J are TRBV20-1 and TRBJ2-4; 7 bases line up with TRBD1. There are 11 residues in the CDR3. V shed 5 bases and J 14 bases; nucleotides not matched to a gene: 9. The germline V gene encodes CDR1 DFQATT and CDR2 SNEGSKA (reference sequence). Here the CDR3 reads CSAHLTGVEYF. CDR3 nucleotide sequence: TGCAGTGCTCACTTAACAGGGGTTGAGTACTTC.

This clonotype has more than one count but fewer than ten. The V call is TRBV9, the J call TRBJ2-7, with 7 bases that match TRBD2. Unmatched junction bases numbered 3, after V lost 0 bases and J lost 3 bases. The CDR3 is 14 amino acids. Per the germline V gene, CDR1 is SGDLS and CDR2 is YYNGEE. CDR3 loop: CASSVAGLNYEQYF. CDR3 sequence (DNA): TGTGCCAGCAGCGTAGCGGGACTAAACTACGAGCAGTACTTC.

This clonotype was seen ten or more times. The chain uses TRBV12-3 or TRBV12-4 and TRBJ2-1, with D possibly matching TRBD2 (5 bases). V was shortened by 7 bases and J by 4 bases, with 14 bases between the two germline ends. The CDR3 consists of 14 residues. Here the CDR3 reads CASTSLADYNEQFF. In nucleotides, the CDR3 is TGTGCCAGCACCTCCCTAGCAGATTACAATGAGCAGTTCTTC.

The chain links TRBV29-1 to TRBJ2-2, with D hard to call. Per germline, CDR1 SQVTM and CDR2 ANQGSEA. CDR3 length: 14 amino acids. V was shortened by 3 bases and J by 3 bases, with 11 bases between the two germline ends. CDR3 DNA sequence: TGCAGCGTTGATCGTCGGCAGGACACCGGGGAGCTGTTTTTT. This sequence encodes CSVDRRQDTGELFF.

This chain uses TRBV4-2 with TRBJ2-5, with 7 bases fitting TRBD1. J gave up 4 bases and V 1 base, and 6 bases lay outside the gene matches. The germline CDR1 and CDR2 sequences are LGHNA and YNFKEQ. The CDR3 has 15 residues. CDR3 DNA: TGTGCCAGCAGCCAAGGAGGACAGGTAGGAGAGACCCAGTACTTC. Translation: CASSQGGQVGETQYF.

This clonotype was observed a handful of times. The rearrangement links TRBV4-3 to TRBJ2-7; TRBD1 matches 7 bases. The J segment lost 5 bases and the V segment lost 4 bases, leaving 14 bases of the junction unmatched. The germline CDR1 and CDR2 sequences are LGHNA and YSLEER. This CDR3 is 16 amino acids long. This CDR3 reads CASSRLSTGKSDEQYF. The CDR3 DNA is TGCGCCAGCAGCCGCCTCTCGACAGGGAAAAGCGACGAGCAGTACTTC.

The rearrangement links TRBV20-1 to TRBJ1-5, with 7 positions matching TRBD1. In germline, CDR1 is DFQATT, CDR2 SNEGSKA (reference sequence). Trimming cost V 1 base and J 3 bases; bases outside gene matches: 9. The CDR3 extends over 16 amino acids. CDR3 bases: TGCAGTGCTAGAGCGACGGACAGGTCATTCAATCAGCCCCAGCATTTT. Its protein is CSARATDRSFNQPQHF.

The V gene is TRBV6-1, the J gene TRBJ1-2; TRBD1 agrees at 9 bases. CDR3 length: 11 amino acids. V gave up 6 bases and J gave up 13 bases; unmatched junction bases: 6. Per germline, CDR1 MNHNS and CDR2 SASEGT. CDR3 in DNA: TGTGCCAGCAGACGTGGGACAGGGACCACCTTC. This codes for CASRRGTGTTF.

V and J are TRBV27 and TRBJ2-7; D perhaps matches TRBD1 (7 bases). The germline V gene has CDR1 MNHEY and CDR2 SMNVEV (reference sequence). The germline V and J ends were trimmed by 5 bases and 5 bases, with 16 bases remaining between them. This CDR3 has 14 residues. The CDR3 reads CASSPPRGVNEQYF. The CDR3 DNA reads TGTGCCAGCAGTCCGCCCAGGGGGGTAAACGAGCAGTACTTC.

This clonotype showed up many times. This chain connects TRBV7-2 to TRBJ2-7; D gene ambiguous. The CDR3 is 16 amino acids. CDR1 SGHTA and CDR2 FQGNSA come from the germline V gene. V was clipped by 4 bases and J by 2 bases, with 18 bases between them. The CDR3 coding sequence is TGTGCCAGCAGCTACGAGCTCCTAGTCCTCCCCTACGAGCAGTACTTC. Its protein product is CASSYELLVLPYEQYF.

Only a few counts were recorded for this clonotype. The rearrangement joins TRBV4-3 to TRBJ2-7, with 11 bases aligning to TRBD1. The CDR3 consists of 16 residues. CDR1 and CDR2 from the germline V gene are LGHNA and YSLEER. V shed 3 bases, J shed 1 base, and the junction held 5 bases outside the gene matches. The CDR3 DNA sequence: TGCGCCAGCAGCCAGTGGGGGGACAGGGGGTCCTACGAGCAGTACTTC. Translating gives CASSQWGDRGSYEQYF.

This clonotype has ten or more counts. CDR3 sequence: CASSQIGLIVYEQYF. In DNA form, the CDR3 reads TGTGCCAGCAGCCAAATTGGACTAATCGTCTACGAGCAGTACTTC. The rearrangement links TRBV4-2 to TRBJ2-7, with D possibly matching TRBD2 (6 bases). Between the trimmed V and J ends, which lost 2 bases and 3 bases, there was a span of 14 bases. This CDR3 has 15 amino acids. The germline gives CDR1 LGHNA, CDR2 YNFKEQ.

This chain uses TRBV18 with TRBJ1-5; 9 bases fit TRBD1. With V trimmed by 3 bases and J by 5 bases, 2 bases remained unmatched. The germline V gene encodes CDR1 KGHSH and CDR2 LQKENI. The CDR3 is 14 residues long. The CDR3 bases are TGTGCCAGCTCACCGGACAGGGGATATCAGCCCCAGCATTTT. This sequence encodes CASSPDRGYQPQHF.

A remark on this clonotype: Because the CDR3's place on the DNA is in doubt, the DNA is left out and the CDR3 is given as listed by TCRdb. This chain links TRBV28 with TRBJ2-4; whether TRBD2, the table's D call, matches the DNA was not checked. Germline CDR1 is MDHEN and CDR2 is SYDVKM. The CDR3 extends over 16 residues, inclusive of both ends. The CDR3 spells CASSFGPGGSKNIQYF.

This clonotype was seen many times. The chain is built from TRBV12-3 or TRBV12-4 and TRBJ2-5; 12 nucleotides match TRBD2. Trimming took 5 bases from V and 5 from J; bases not matched to a gene: 6. This CDR3 spans 15 amino acids. The CDR3 protein is CASSRTSGTVETQYF. DNA for the CDR3: TGTGCCAGCAGTCGGACTAGCGGGACTGTGGAGACCCAGTACTTC.

This clonotype was recorded many times. The V and J genes are TRBV19 and TRBJ2-7; TRBD1 agrees at 8 bases. V shed 5 bases and J 0 bases; nucleotides not matched to a gene: 6. The CDR3 is 15 amino acids. Germline lookup yields CDR1 LNHDA and CDR2 SQIVND (reference sequence). The CDR3 DNA is TGTGCCAGTAGTGTGACAGGGGACTTCTCCTACGAGCAGTACTTC. It encodes CASSVTGDFSYEQYF.

This clonotype was counted a few times. The V call is TRBV28, the J call TRBJ1-2; D is undetermined. Trimming removed 3 bases at V and 4 bases at J, with 9 bases between. The CDR3 runs 13 residues. Germline values: CDR1 MDHEN, CDR2 SYDVKM. Written as DNA, the CDR3 is TGTGCCAGCAGTTTCGCAGACCTCTATGGCTACACCTTC. Translating it yields CASSFADLYGYTF.

In this sample, this clonotype turned up many times. The chain carries TRBV20-1 and TRBJ2-3; the D call may be TRBD1 or TRBD2 (5 bases each). CDR1 and CDR2 (germline): DFQATT, SNEGSKA (reference sequence). CDR3 size: 15 residues. V lost 5 bases, J lost 5 bases, and 20 bases lay in between. DNA of the CDR3: TGCAGTGCTGCACGGACACTGAGGGTGGAAGATACGCAGTATTTT. This encodes CSAARTLRVEDTQYF.

The rearrangement uses TRBV9 and TRBJ2-7; D may match TRBD1 or TRBD2 (6 bases each). Germline V gene lookup returns CDR1 SGDLS and CDR2 YYNGEE. V was clipped by 0 bases and J by 6 bases, with 16 bases between them. CDR3 length: 15 amino acids. For the CDR3, the DNA is TGTGCCAGCAGCGTAGTAGCGGAGGGCAGGGGCGAGCAGTACTTC. Translating it yields CASSVVAEGRGEQYF.

The chain carries TRBV7-8 and TRBJ2-1; weak D call: TRBD2 (6 bases). CDR1 SGHVS and CDR2 FQNEAQ come from the germline V gene. CDR3 size: 14 residues. The V and J ends lost 6 bases and 8 bases respectively, with 17 bases between them. The CDR3 DNA reads as TGTGCCAGCAGGCCGGGCGGGATTAGGGATGAGCAGTTCTTC. This encodes CASRPGGIRDEQFF.

In this sample, this clonotype turned up a few times. V gene TRBV11-1 combines with J gene TRBJ2-1, with 9 bases lining up with TRBD2. V shed 4 bases, J shed 10 bases, and the junction held 20 bases outside the gene matches. CDR1 is SGHAT, CDR2 FQDESV, per germline (reference sequence). This CDR3 is built from 18 residues. The CDR3 loop is CASSSQGKLAGLLSEQFF. The CDR3 nucleotides are TGTGCCAGCAGCTCACAGGGTAAACTAGCGGGCCTATTATCAGAGCAGTTCTTC.